These 21 T cell receptor beta chains were all obtained from the same sample, sequenced in a study of low-dose radiotherapy and immunotherapy resistance in tumors. Time point meaning: after trial treatment. Treatment here: LDRT plus nivolumab, ipilimumab, low-dose cyclophosphamide and aspirin (RACIN trial). Alpha- and beta-chain coverage of first-strand cDNA came from TRAV- and TRBV-specific primers. It was with a constant-region primer and a V-primer adapter that TCRs were amplified over around 19 PCR cycles. TCRdb processed the reads anew with MiXCR; each CDR3 protein has one entry. The data contain 65,000 to 95,000 distinct CDR3 sequences, under 20% of them singletons. Material: PBMCs, obtained after low-dose radiotherapy plus immunotherapy. These receptors all stem from a male donor with prostate cancer.

This clonotype was counted at least ten times. This chain links TRBV5-1 with TRBJ2-2, with 12 bases fitting TRBD1. The CDR3 covers 16 residues. CDR1 is SGHRS, CDR2 YFSETQ, per germline. Trimming cost V 3 bases and J 4 bases; bases outside gene matches: 4. The DNA of the CDR3 is TGCGCCAGCAGCTCGGGGACAGGGGGCTCCACCGGGGAGCTGTTTTTT. Residues: CASSSGTGGSTGELFF.

This clonotype came up many times. The rearrangement joins TRBV3-1 to TRBJ2-1, with 7 bases that match TRBD2. Germline-derived CDR1 and CDR2 are LGHDT and YNNKEL (reference sequence). There are 14 residues in the CDR3. Trimming took 4 bases from V and 10 from J; bases not matched to a gene: 10. CDR3 in amino acids: CASSRGLERDEQFF. For the CDR3, the DNA is TGTGCCAGCAGCCGAGGACTAGAAAGAGACGAGCAGTTCTTC.

This clonotype occurred many times. The chain has TRBV10-3 and TRBJ2-7, with a weak D call TRBD2 (7 bases). Trimming left V 4 bases short and J 5 bases short, with 21 bases between. The CDR3 is 16 amino acids. The germline gives CDR1 ENHRY, CDR2 SYGVKD. CDR3 in DNA: TGTGCCATCAGTGCCTTCGGGGGCGGGAGTTTAAACGAGCAGTACTTC. Translated: CAISAFGGGSLNEQYF.

This clonotype was counted a single time. The J gene is TRBJ2-7, the V gene TRBV28; 9 bases are a match to TRBD2. Looked up from germline, CDR1 is MDHEN and CDR2 is SYDVKM. This CDR3 is 14 amino acids long. V dropped 8 bases and J dropped 4; count of bases not matched to a gene: 9. Written as DNA, the CDR3 is TGTGCCAGCGGGCTGCGGGAGGGCGATTACGAGCAGTACTTC. It is translated as CASGLREGDYEQYF.

This clonotype was seen at least ten times. J is TRBJ2-7 and V is TRBV25-1; D is possibly TRBD2 (6 bases). Deletions cut 5 bases from V and 2 bases from J, with 19 bases between. The CDR3 covers 16 residues. Looked up from germline, CDR1 is MGHDK and CDR2 is SYGVNS. The CDR3 loop is CASSWIRDSCPYEQYF. The CDR3 DNA is TGTGCCAGCAGTTGGATCCGGGACTCCTGTCCCTACGAGCAGTACTTC.

This clonotype was seen a single time. The chain links TRBV4-1 to TRBJ2-7; D ambiguous. The CDR3 runs to 14 residues. Trimming pared 9 bases from V and 4 bases from J, leaving 19 bases between. Looked up from germline, CDR1 is MGHRA and CDR2 is YSYEKL. The CDR3 DNA reads as TGCGCCAGAGTCTTTCCGCTAGATGCTTACGAGCAGTACTTC. This encodes CARVFPLDAYEQYF.

This clonotype was seen at least ten times. The chain has TRBV20-1 and TRBJ1-6; 8 bases line up with TRBD1. CDR1 and CDR2 from the germline V gene are DFQATT and SNEGSKA (reference sequence). This CDR3 region has 13 residues. V lost 5 bases to trimming and J lost 6 bases; unmatched junction nucleotides: 3. CDR3 coding DNA: TGCAGTGCTCGACAGGGGACTAATTCACCCCTCCACTTT. This codes for CSARQGTNSPLHF.

This clonotype was recorded many times. The chain carries TRBV3-1 and TRBJ2-7; D is unresolved. Germline CDR1 is LGHDT and CDR2 is YNNKEL (reference sequence). The CDR3 has 14 residues. The V gene lost 1 base and the J gene lost 0 bases, with 7 bases spanning the gap. CDR3 coding DNA: TGTGCCAGCAGCCAAGGGCGGAACTCCTACGAGCAGTACTTC. It encodes CASSQGRNSYEQYF.

In this sample, this clonotype turned up many times. J is TRBJ1-2 and V is TRBV29-1; the D is unclear. The length of the CDR3 is 12 residues. Germline-derived CDR1 and CDR2 are SQVTM and ANQGSEA. V gave up 4 bases and J gave up 8 bases, with 14 bases separating them. The CDR3 is CSVADGRWGYTF. The CDR3 coding sequence is TGCAGCGTTGCTGACGGACGATGGGGCTACACCTTC. The whole variable domain, filled in from reference TRBV29-1 and TRBJ1-2, reads SAVISQKPSRDICQRGTSLTIQCQVDSQVTMMFWYRQQPGQSLTLIATANQGSEATYESGFVIDKFPISRPNLTFSTLTVSNMSPEDSSIYLCSVADGRWGYTFGSGTRLTVV.

This clonotype was observed a single time. It differs at one base from a far larger clone, so likely a read error. This chain joins TRBV6-1 and TRBJ2-7, with 7 bases identical to TRBD1. Germline V lookup: CDR1 MNHNS, CDR2 SASEGT. The CDR3 consists of 15 residues. Written as DNA, the CDR3 is TGTGCCAGCACAAGCAGGGGCAGGGGGTCCTACGAGGAGTACTTC. Amino acids: CASTSRGRGSYEEYF.

This clonotype was observed at least ten times. The chain combines TRBV2 with TRBJ2-3, with 8 nucleotides matching TRBD2. The CDR3 runs 15 residues. The germline CDR1 and CDR2 sequences are SNHLY and FYNNEI. With V trimmed by 2 bases and J by 2 bases, 3 bases remained unmatched. CDR3 sequence (DNA): TGTGCCAGCAGTGAACAGACTAGCGACACAGATACGCAGTATTTT. It specifies CASSEQTSDTDTQYF.

This clonotype was detected many times. The chain recombines TRBV6-5 with TRBJ1-1; D may be TRBD1 (5 bases). V lost 5 bases to trimming and J lost 3 bases, with 10 bases between them. Germline loops: CDR1 MNHEY, CDR2 SVGAGI. The CDR3 covers 13 residues. DNA for the CDR3: TGTGCCAGCAGTCGACAGAGGGACACTGAAGCTTTCTTT. Translating gives CASSRQRDTEAFF.

This clonotype was seen ten or more times. This chain uses TRBV20-1 with TRBJ2-1; no clear D gene. Germline CDR1 and CDR2: DFQATT and SNEGSKA (reference sequence). With 6 bases removed from V and 8 bases from J, the gap between germline ends came to 14 bases. The CDR3 runs 12 residues. The CDR3 loop reads CSAKGRIDEQFF. The CDR3 DNA is TGCAGTGCCAAGGGTAGGATCGATGAGCAGTTCTTC.

There are many counts of this clonotype. This chain connects TRBV28 to TRBJ2-5; D possibly matches TRBD1 or TRBD2 (5 bases each). Germline V lookup: CDR1 MDHEN, CDR2 SYDVKM. V lost 5 bases to trimming and J lost 8 bases, with 18 bases between them. The CDR3 spans 14 residues. The CDR3 reads CASSPPGTPVTQYF. CDR3 DNA: TGTGCCAGCAGTCCGCCCGGGACCCCCGTCACCCAGTACTTC. Full variable domain (outside the CDR3, taken from reference TRBV28 and TRBJ2-5): DVKVTQSSRYLVKRTGEKVFLECVQDMDHENMFWYRQDPGLGLRLIYFSYDVKMKEKGDIPEGYSVSREKKERFSLILESASTNQTSMYLCASSPPGTPVTQYFGPGTRLLVL.

This clonotype was observed at least ten times. The J gene is TRBJ2-5, the V gene TRBV6-6; either TRBD1 or TRBD2 may fit D (6 bases each). V lost 2 bases and J 4 bases, leaving 14 bases between the germline ends. The CDR3 runs to 15 residues. Germline CDR1 and CDR2: MNHNY and SVGAGI (reference sequence). CDR3 residues: CASSYMRGARETQYF. In nucleotides, the CDR3 is TGTGCCAGCAGTTACATGAGGGGGGCAAGAGAGACCCAGTACTTC.

The chain recombines TRBV6-6 with TRBJ2-5; 8 bases align to TRBD2. The CDR3 loop spans 14 amino acids. In germline, CDR1 is MNHNY, CDR2 SVGAGI (reference sequence). The V and J ends lost 2 bases and 7 bases, in that order; junction bases with no gene match: 6. The DNA of the CDR3 is TGTGCCAGCAGTTACGGTGTCCGGGAGGGGACCCAGTACTTC. Translation gives CASSYGVREGTQYF.

This chain links TRBV7-3 with TRBJ2-6; D uncertain. Germline CDR1 and CDR2: SGHTA and FQGTGA. V lost 5 bases to trimming and J lost 1 base, with 9 bases between them. The CDR3 contains 15 residues. CDR3 in DNA: TGTGCCAGCAGCCCGATGGATTCTGGGGCCAACGTCCTGACTTTC. This gives the protein CASSPMDSGANVLTF.

Concerning this clonotype: Given a much more abundant clone one base away, this may be a read error. V usage is TRBV5-1 and J usage is TRBJ2-3; D is possibly TRBD2 (6 bases). V lost 6 bases and J lost 2, with 16 bases in between. Germline loops: CDR1 SGHRS, CDR2 YFSETQ. This CDR3 comprises 15 residues. The CDR3 DNA reads as TGCGCCAGCAACACTGGCGGGGTCAACACAGATACGCAGTATTTT. This gives the protein CASNTGGVNTDTQYF.

Note on this clonotype: A far larger clone is one base from this, pointing to a likely read error. CDR3 amino acids: CACLRGQSTEAFF. The CDR3 coding sequence is TGTGCCTGCTTAAGAGGACAGAGCACTGAAGCTTTCTTT. The chain joins TRBV6-2 or TRBV6-3 to TRBJ1-1, with D possibly TRBD1 on 6 matching bases. Germline values: CDR1 MNHEY, CDR2 SVGEGT. V was trimmed by 11 bases and J by 4 bases, leaving 17 bases between them. The CDR3 totals 13 residues.

This clonotype was counted at least ten times. The V gene is TRBV9, the J gene TRBJ2-3; 8 bases line up with TRBD2. CDR3 length equals 16 residues. The ends lost 0 bases at V and 2 bases at J; junction bases unmatched: 5. Germline V CDR1 and CDR2: SGDLS, YYNGEE. CDR3 nucleotide sequence: TGTGCCAGCAGCGTAGTTACTAGCGGACCCACAGATACGCAGTATTTT. Its protein is CASSVVTSGPTDTQYF.

This clonotype was detected many times. The chain carries TRBV6-2 or TRBV6-3 and TRBJ1-1; the D gene is possibly TRBD1 (6 bases). This CDR3 is built from 11 residues. Trimming pared 5 bases from V and 11 bases from J, leaving 12 bases between. Germline V gene sequence: CDR1 MNHEY, CDR2 SVGEGT. The CDR3 region has the DNA TGTGCCAGCAGTCGGGGGGCAGAGGCTTTCTTT. Translating gives CASSRGAEAFF.